This passage covers 22 T cell receptor beta chains from one sample sequenced in a study of human CD8 memory T cell subsets (dated by TCRdb to the early 2020s). A Human TCR Profiling Kit was used to prepare UMI-labeled 5' RACE TCRbeta libraries. Reads reprocessed by TCRdb are summarized as one entry per CDR3 protein sequence, and DNA is absent. The table for this sample shows under 4,500 distinct CDR3 sequences. 30% to 40% of the sample is taken by the ten largest. Sequencing input: CD8+ T cells from PBMCs. Receptor source: a human donor in good health.

The chain couples TRBV20-1 to TRBJ2-7; TCRdb's D call of TRBD2 is untestable without DNA. The CDR3 length is 15 residues. Per the germline V gene, CDR1 is DFQATT and CDR2 is SNEGSKA (reference sequence). This chain's CDR3 is CSARDSGDSLYEQYF.

The J gene is TRBJ2-5, the V gene TRBV5-6. The CDR3 totals 15 residues. CDR1 SGHDT and CDR2 YYEEEE come from the germline V gene. This chain's CDR3 is CASSLGLAGGETQYF. Complete variable domain (other parts from reference TRBV5-6 and TRBJ2-5): DAGVTQSPTHLIKTRGQQVTLRCSPKSGHDTVSWYQQALGQGPQFIFQYYEEEERQRGNFPDRFSGHQFPNYSSELNVNALLLGDSALYLCASSLGLAGGETQYFGPGTRLLVL.

V gene TRBV15 combines with J gene TRBJ2-7; the TCRdb call, TRBD1, lacks DNA for checking. Looked up from germline, CDR1 is LNHNV and CDR2 is YYDKDF (reference sequence). CDR3 length equals 14 residues. The CDR3 reads CATSSGTDLYEQYF. Full variable domain (rest looked up from reference TRBV15 and TRBJ2-7): DAMVIQNPRYQVTQFGKPVTLSCSQTLNHNVMYWYQQKSSQAPKLLFHYYDKDFNNEADTPDNFQSRRPNTSFCFLDIRSPGLGDTAMYLCATSSGTDLYEQYFGPGTRLTVT.

The V gene is TRBV18, the J gene TRBJ2-5; absent DNA, TCRdb's TRBD2 call cannot be checked. There are 15 residues in the CDR3. Germline V lookup: CDR1 KGHSH, CDR2 LQKENI. CDR3 protein: CASSPVLAGGETQYF.

The V gene is TRBV12-3 or TRBV12-4, the J gene TRBJ2-2; TCRdb's D call of TRBD1 is untestable without DNA. The CDR3 consists of 12 residues. The CDR3 protein is CASSLGGGELFF.

V is TRBV19 and J is TRBJ2-2; TCRdb's D call of TRBD2 is untestable without DNA. CDR3 length: 14 amino acids. Per germline, CDR1 LNHDA and CDR2 SQIVND (reference sequence). The CDR3 spells CATQIAGESGELFF.

The chain recombines TRBV20-1 with TRBJ1-2. The CDR3 is made up of 11 amino acids. Germline V CDR1 and CDR2: DFQATT, SNEGSKA (reference sequence). The CDR3 is CSARVNRGYTF.

The chain links TRBV25-1 to TRBJ2-5; TCRdb's D gene call, TRBD1, goes unchecked for lack of DNA. Germline CDR1 is MGHDK and CDR2 is SYGVNS. The length of the CDR3 is 18 residues. This CDR3 is CASSESGGGQGPQETQYF. The variable domain in full, with the rest retrieved from reference TRBV25-1 and TRBJ2-5, is EADIYQTPRYLVIGTGKKITLECSQTMGHDKMYWYQQDPGMELHLIHYSYGVNSTEKGDLSSESTVSRIRTEHFPLTLESARPSHTSQYLCASSESGGGQGPQETQYFGPGTRLLVL.

J is TRBJ1-2 and V is TRBV3-1; without DNA, the TCRdb call of TRBD1 cannot be checked. This CDR3 is 19 amino acids long. CDR1 is LGHDT, CDR2 YNNKEL, per germline (reference sequence). CDR3 sequence: CASSQDKKYRPTWGTGYTF.

CDR3 region: CASSRPGDYEQYF. The V call is TRBV5-4, the J call TRBJ2-7. CDR1 and CDR2 (germline): SGHNT, YYREEE (reference sequence). The CDR3 has 13 residues.

The chain links TRBV5-1 to TRBJ2-3; TCRdb indicates TRBD2, and absent DNA this call remains unverified. Germline V gives CDR1 SGHRS, CDR2 YFSETQ. This CDR3 contains 17 residues. The CDR3 here is CASRGTSGSTSTDTQYF.

This chain connects TRBV4-1 to TRBJ2-3; TCRdb reports TRBD2, a call that lacks DNA to check it against. The CDR3 contains 12 residues. Looked up from germline, CDR1 is MGHRA and CDR2 is YSYEKL. The CDR3 spells CASSQGAGGLYF.

The chain carries TRBV5-1 and TRBJ2-7; TCRdb's D call, TRBD2, is unchecked because there is no DNA. The CDR3 has 16 residues. The germline V gene has CDR1 SGHRS and CDR2 YFSETQ. The CDR3 is CASRSLTAGPRNEQYF. The full variable domain, with the rest looked up from reference TRBV5-1 and TRBJ2-7, is KAGVTQTPRYLIKTRGQQVTLSCSPISGHRSVSWYQQTPGQGLQFLFEYFSETQRNKGNFPGRFSGRQFSNSRSEMNVSTLELGDSALYLCASRSLTAGPRNEQYFGPGTRLTVT.

This clonotype registers medium-sized by frequency. This chain connects TRBV6-1 to TRBJ2-2; TCRdb's assignment of TRBD1 cannot be checked, as there is no DNA. The germline CDR1 and CDR2 sequences are MNHNS and SASEGT. The CDR3 totals 15 residues. The CDR3 spells CASSEAPGSNGELFF.

The rearrangement links TRBV2 to TRBJ1-2. CDR1 is SNHLY and CDR2 is FYNNEI in the germline V gene. The CDR3 loop spans 12 amino acids. This CDR3 is CASRIGLDGYTF.

In terms of frequency, this clonotype is medium-sized. This chain connects TRBV3-1 to TRBJ2-1. The CDR3 is made up of 12 amino acids. Germline V lookup: CDR1 LGHDT, CDR2 YNNKEL (reference sequence). The CDR3 sequence is CASSPTSNEQFF.

Measured by frequency, this clonotype is medium-sized. V and J are TRBV6-6 and TRBJ2-5. Germline values: CDR1 MNHNY, CDR2 SVGAGI (reference sequence). The CDR3 length is 13 residues. This CDR3 reads CASSPRAEETQYF.

The chain combines TRBV6-5 with TRBJ1-2; TCRdb picks TRBD1, but there is no DNA to check that call. The CDR3 runs 13 residues. Germline CDR1 MNHEY, CDR2 SVGAGI. The chain's CDR3 is CASRDRGDYGYTF.

The V gene is TRBV2, the J gene TRBJ2-1; without DNA, the TCRdb call of TRBD2 cannot be checked. CDR1 and CDR2 (germline): SNHLY, FYNNEI. CDR3 length equals 14 residues. CDR3 sequence: CATQVVAGLNEQFF.

The V gene is TRBV15, the J gene TRBJ1-5; TCRdb proposes TRBD1, but this gene call is untestable without DNA. Per germline, CDR1 LNHNV and CDR2 YYDKDF (reference sequence). The CDR3 sequence is 15 residues long. The CDR3 protein is CATSSWRQSNQPQHF.

Measured by frequency, this clonotype is medium-sized. The rearrangement joins TRBV7-9 to TRBJ1-1. The CDR3 is made up of 13 amino acids. Germline V gives CDR1 SEHNR, CDR2 FQNEAQ (reference sequence). CDR3 sequence: CASSQSLNTEAFF.

V is TRBV27 and J is TRBJ1-6; with no DNA, the TCRdb D assignment of TRBD1 cannot be verified. CDR3 length equals 14 residues. The germline CDR1 and CDR2 sequences are MNHEY and SMNVEV (reference sequence). CDR3 sequence: CASGRTGGLSPLHF.